This TCR beta chain was sequenced during a study of blood T cell repertoires in COVID-19 (dated by TCRdb to 2019 to 2021). For the wider study: The collaborator samples originated in the United States, Italy and Spain and spanned the acute and convalescent phases of COVID-19. The prospective study material was composed of cDNA or gDNA derived from T cells, B-cell-depleted T cells, or PBMCs. Deeply sampled blood TCRbeta repertoires from subjects exposed to, actively infected with, or recovered from COVID-19 were included in the dataset. A freely available public database, intended as a resource for researchers studying the immune response to SARS-CoV-2, is where the repertoires were released. Samples were obtained from the ongoing ImmuneRACE study (first 160 participants) and from roughly 1,300 subjects provided by 6 global collaborators. Nearly every sample came with metadata listing a de-identified subject ID, COVID-19 status, age in years and sex. HLA class I and class II types, where available, came from metadata supplied by the sample provider rather than from assay-based typing. Paper-wide results and their limitations: How much clinical and demographic metadata was included differed by source and by participant, and the metadata was provided uncurated.

About this clone: Its antigen specificity is not known. No base quality information exists; no much larger clone differs at one position.

The junction carries 10 bases between V and J, which are trimmed by 4 bases and 4 bases respectively. Spanning cysteine to phenylalanine, the CDR3 consists of 13 amino acids. Of all the DNA, just the CDR3 is kept, 39 bases in frame from base 1. CDR1 and CDR2 are read off the germline V gene as SNHLY and FYNNEI. In the prospective study, participants were about 18 to 95 years old, resided in fewer than 25 geographic areas of the United States, and were enrolled through a virtual design. In the prospective study, participants were assigned to cohorts based on the clinical history participants reported in a screening survey and a study questionnaire. ImmuneRACE Cohort 3 recovered participants were defined by two consecutive negative NP/OP PCR tests, healthcare professional clearance, or symptom resolution. In the prospective study, mobile phlebotomists collected whole blood, serum and a nasopharyngeal or oropharyngeal swab from each participant. Prospective study participants could optionally give additional blood draws and questionnaires over a roughly 2-month period. Before DNA extraction, blood samples from the prospective study were shipped at room temperature or frozen.

The immunoSEQ Assay, a bias-controlled multiplex PCR, was used to amplify TCRbeta CDR3 regions from genomic DNA. Concerning the study's data processing: Nucleated cell counts per sample were estimated from amplification of reference gene primers within the assay. To quantify the absolute abundance of each unique TCRbeta CDR3 rearrangement, sequence reads were collapsed and filtered. Productive Simpson clonality was computed per sample as the square root of Simpson's diversity index over productive rearrangements. In TCRdb, the immuneACCESS table is reduced to in-frame sequences with V and J assigned. These tables do not hold every clone; where another copy was compared, an unresolved V gene accounts for under half, and the others remain unexplained. The V and J calls and clone size were taken over from that table, and D and trimming were inferred from the DNA. Within this sample are approximately 250,000 clones, with approximately 82% of them counted one time only. The top ten constitute 15% of the sample.

This receptor chain uses TRBV2 and TRBJ2-5; no D segment can be confidently identified. The sequence derives from a man aged 35 to 55 who had recovered from COVID-19. Sequenced material: PBMCs or T cells enriched from blood (not recorded which). The DNA reads as follows: TGTGCCAGCAGTGTACTCCCAAGAGAGACCCAGTACTTC. It codes for CASSVLPRETQYF.